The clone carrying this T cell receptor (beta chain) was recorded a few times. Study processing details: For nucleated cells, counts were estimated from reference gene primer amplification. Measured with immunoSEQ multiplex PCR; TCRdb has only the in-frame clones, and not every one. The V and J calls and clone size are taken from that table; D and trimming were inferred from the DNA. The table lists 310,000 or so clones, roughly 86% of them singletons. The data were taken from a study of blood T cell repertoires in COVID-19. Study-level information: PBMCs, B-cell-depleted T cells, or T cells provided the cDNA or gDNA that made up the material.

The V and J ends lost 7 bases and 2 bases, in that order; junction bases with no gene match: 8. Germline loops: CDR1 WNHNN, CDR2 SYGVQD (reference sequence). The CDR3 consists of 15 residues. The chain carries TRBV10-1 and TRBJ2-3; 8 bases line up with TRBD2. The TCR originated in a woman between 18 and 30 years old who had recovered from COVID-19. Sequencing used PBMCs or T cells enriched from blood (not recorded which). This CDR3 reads CASTGGGRDTDTQYF. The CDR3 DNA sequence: TGCGCCAGCACTGGCGGGGGGAGGGACACAGATACGCAGTATTTT.